This T cell receptor beta chain was captured by sequencing in a study of graft-versus-host responses after intestinal transplantation. Study summary: Multivisceral, liver-intestinal, or isolated intestinal transplants were given to recipients.

Study results and caveats: The highest levels of circulating GvH clones went along with early declines in HvG clones after transplant. Analysis identified GvH clones in recipient marrow, with some appearing first in ileum or blood.

The data were produced by immunoSEQ multiplex PCR, yet TCRdb's version contains in-frame clones alone and is incomplete. This table has about 40,000 clones, less than 95% appearing once. The sample holds one count of this clone. The target antigen is unknown. The germline V and J ends were trimmed by 3 bases and 5 bases, with 19 bases remaining between them. The CDR3 extends over 16 amino acids. Germline V lookup: CDR1 SGDLS, CDR2 YYNGEE. The source of this sequence is a human patient who received an intestinal transplant, so some T cells may come from the graft donor. The chain employs TRBV9 and TRBJ2-3; D gene ambiguous. The material sequenced was PBMCs, taken approximately 300 days after intestinal transplant. The CDR3 bases are TGTGCCAGCAGCGGCACCCCCGGTGGGTTGGGAGATACGCAGTATTTT. Encoded protein: CASSGTPGGLGDTQYF.